These T cell receptor beta chains were read from a single sample in a study of regulatory T cells in long-lasting Graves disease. Each CDR3 protein is one row after TCRdb ran MiXCR on the multiplex PCR reads. The data contain a few hundred thousand distinct CDR3 sequences, 20% to 25% of them seen just once; the ten biggest clones take up about 27%. Sequenced material: peripheral blood mononuclear cells (PBMCs), taken when the disease was refractory, from a patient treated with antithyroid drugs. The receptors were gathered from a middle-aged woman with Graves disease. The CDR3 runs from the conserved cysteine through the conserved F or W. The D gene is left open where the match is weak. Size is omitted from some rows. Given values are once, few, many or a class for expanded clones.

j_gene | abundance | d_gene | v_gene | CDR3nt | CDR3aa
TRBJ2-7 | many | TRBD1 | TRBV19 | TGTGCCAGTAGTGGGGACAGGGGATACGAGCAGTACTTC | CASSGDRGYEQYF
TRBJ1-5 | NA | NA | TRBV4-1 | TGCGCCAGCAGCCAAGATCCGGGAATCGGGCAGCCCCAGCATTTT | CASSQDPGIGQPQHF
TRBJ1-4 | few | NA | TRBV9 | TGTGCCAGCAGCGTCGGGGCAGGGAGTGAAAAACTGTTTTTT | CASSVGAGSEKLFF
TRBJ2-4 | many | NA | TRBV12-3/TRBV12-4 | TGTGCCAGCAGTACGGGCCTAGCCAAAAACATTCAGTACTTC | CASSTGLAKNIQYF
TRBJ1-1 | many | NA | TRBV29-1 | TGCAGCGTTGTCCCGGCAGTTATAATGAACACTGAAGCTTTCTTT | CSVVPAVIMNTEAFF
TRBJ2-7 | few | NA | TRBV5-1 | TGCGCCAGCAGCTTTGTGGGGTCTGAGACCTCCTACGAGCAGTACTTC | CASSFVGSETSYEQYF
TRBJ2-7 | many | NA | TRBV6-1 | TGTGCCAGCAGGAGACAGCAAACCGCCTACGAGCAGTACTTC | CASRRQQTAYEQYF
TRBJ1-1 | NA | TRBD1 | TRBV6-1 | TGTGCCAGCAGTGAAGCGGCGACAGGGGGCACTGAAGCTTTCTTT | CASSEAATGGTEAFF
TRBJ1-6 | many | NA | TRBV2 | TGTGCCAGCAGCGAAGAGGTTAGCCAACAGAATTCACCCCTCCACTTT | CASSEEVSQQNSPLHF
TRBJ2-7 | few | NA | TRBV30 | TGTGCCTGGAGTGCAACAAGGGCCGAGCAGTACTTC | CAWSATRAEQYF
TRBJ2-5 | NA | NA | TRBV7-9 | TGTGCCAGCAGTTCCGAGGCGGGGACCCAGTACTTC | CASSSEAGTQYF
TRBJ2-3 | NA | NA | TRBV20-1 | TGCAGTGTAAAAGTTGGAGATACGCAGTATTTT | CSVKVGDTQYF
TRBJ2-2 | many | TRBD2 | TRBV28 | TGTGCCAGCAGTCACATAGCGGGAGCGGTTACCGGGGAGCTGTTTTTT | CASSHIAGAVTGELFF
TRBJ2-7 | few | NA | TRBV5-1 | TGCGCCAGCAGCTTGGATGTGGGGGAGCAGTACTTC | CASSLDVGEQYF
TRBJ2-7 | NA | TRBD2 | TRBV20-1 | TGCAGTGCTTTACTAGCGGGAGATATGGACGAGCAGTACTTC | CSALLAGDMDEQYF
TRBJ2-2 | many | NA | TRBV7-9 | TGTGCCAGCAGATTAGGGAGAGGGACCGGGGAGCTGTTTTTT | CASRLGRGTGELFF
TRBJ1-3 | NA | NA | TRBV6-2/TRBV6-3 | TGTGCCAGCAGTGAAGCCACGGGAGGGATAGGAAACACCATATATTTT | CASSEATGGIGNTIYF
TRBJ2-2 | NA | NA | TRBV3-1 | TGTGCCAGCAGCCAGTGGGTAGAGGGGGAGCTGTTTTTT | CASSQWVEGELFF
TRBJ1-2 | many | TRBD1 | TRBV12-3/TRBV12-4 | TGTGCCAGCAGTCCCCGACAGGGGGACCAGAATGGCTACACCTTC | CASSPRQGDQNGYTF
TRBJ2-4 | few | NA | TRBV18 | TGTGCCAGCTCACCACCGAGCTTAGCCAAAAACATTCAGTACTTC | CASSPPSLAKNIQYF
TRBJ2-2 | many | TRBD2 | TRBV2 | TGTGCCAGCAGACTAGCGGGATTTAACACCGGGGAGCTGTTTTTT | CASRLAGFNTGELFF
TRBJ1-1 | NA | NA | TRBV6-1 | TGTGCCAGCGTGGACAATTTGTCGGCTTTCTTT | CASVDNLSAFF
TRBJ1-4 | many | NA | TRBV6-1 | TGTGCCAGCAGCCTTAACGACGGGCGAGCTAATGAAAAACTGTTTTTT | CASSLNDGRANEKLFF
TRBJ2-5 | few | TRBD2 | TRBV7-8 | TGTGCCAGCAGCTTAGCCCCAGAACTAGCGCAAACCCACCAAGAGACCCAGTACTTC | CASSLAPELAQTHQETQYF
TRBJ2-2 | NA | TRBD2 | TRBV19 | TGTGCCAGTAGTAGGACTAGCGGGAGTACGAACACCGGGGAGCTGTTTTTT | CASSRTSGSTNTGELFF
TRBJ2-2 | few | TRBD1 | TRBV5-1 | TGCGCCAGCAGCTTGCAACAGGGGCGGACCGGGGAGCTGTTTTTT | CASSLQQGRTGELFF
TRBJ1-5 | NA | NA | TRBV3-1 | TGTGCCAGCAGCCAAGCTGGGCCGAAAAATCAGCCCCAGCATTTT | CASSQAGPKNQPQHF
TRBJ2-7 | many | TRBD1 | TRBV28 | TGTGCCAGCAGTTCCGGACAGGGGTTTTACGAGCAGTACTTC | CASSSGQGFYEQYF
TRBJ2-7 | few | TRBD1 | TRBV10-2 | TGCGCCAGCAAAGAACCGGGACAGGGAACCGAGCAGTACTTC | CASKEPGQGTEQYF
TRBJ2-7 | many | NA | TRBV6-1 | TGTGCCAGCAGGCCACCTACAGGGTCCTACGAGCAGTACTTC | CASRPPTGSYEQYF
TRBJ2-1 | NA | TRBD2 | TRBV11-2 | TGTGCCAGCAGCGCACAAACTAGCGGGAGAGGGAATGAGCAGTTCTTC | CASSAQTSGRGNEQFF